This T cell receptor beta chain was sequenced during a study of T cells in Graves' hyperthyroidism and ophthalmopathy. Findings of the study overall: Blood also held most thyroid clonotypes expanded beyond 0.001.

There are many counts of this clonotype. The antigen remains unidentified. Patients affected by ophthalmopathy presented a Clinical Activity Score of at least 3, a NOSPECS grade of at least 4, and disease duration below 3 months. Using roughly 9.4 ml of fresh peripheral blood, PBMCs were prepared. The V end was cut by 5 bases, the J end by 4 bases, with 18 bases between. Germline values: CDR1 DFQATT, CDR2 SNEGSKA (reference sequence). The CDR3 is 14 residues long. Researchers took RNA transcripts and amplified the TCR beta CDR3 regions from them. The HTBI primer set was used in a first-round RT-PCR of the TCR CDR3. Each CDR3 protein gets one entry after TCRdb re-called the multiplex PCR reads with MiXCR. This table has roughly 380,000 distinct CDR3 sequences, roughly 18% appearing once.

Sequencing was done on a sample of blood. The V and J genes are TRBV20-1 and TRBJ2-7; D is unclear. The sequence came from a woman aged 40-49 years with Graves' ophthalmopathy. CDR3 region: CSAQIFGERYEQYF. For the CDR3, the DNA is TGCAGTGCTCAGATTTTTGGGGAAAGATACGAGCAGTACTTC.